The 17 T cell receptor beta chains below all came from one sample that was sequenced in a study of blood T cell repertoires in COVID-19. Here immunoSEQ multiplex PCR was the method, and the copy in TCRdb shows in-frame clones only, minus some. The sample includes roughly 200,000 clones, 83% of them seen just once. Sequences were obtained from peripheral blood. These receptors originate from a man aged 35-49 years with active or convalescent COVID-19.

The CDR3 DNA follows: TGTGCCAGCAGTTTAGGCCGGACAGGGGGCAGCTACGAGCAGTACTTC. Its translation: CASSLGRTGGSYEQYF. The chain carries TRBV27 and TRBJ2-7; 11 bases align to TRBD1. The CDR3 is 16 amino acids. The ends lost 2 bases at V and 3 bases at J; junction bases unmatched: 6. Germline V lookup: CDR1 MNHEY, CDR2 SMNVEV (reference sequence).

The chain links TRBV7-2 to TRBJ1-2, with D perhaps TRBD1 (5 bases). The CDR3 loop spans 14 amino acids. Germline V gene lookup returns CDR1 SGHTA and CDR2 FQGNSA. V lost 3 bases and J 5 bases, leaving 13 bases between the germline ends. The DNA of the CDR3 is TGTGCCAGCAGCTTTTATGACAGTTCTTATGGCTACACCTTC. It translates to CASSFYDSSYGYTF.

This clone appeared a single time. The chain recombines TRBV6-2 or TRBV6-3 with TRBJ1-3; D may be TRBD1 (6 bases). Germline loops: CDR1 MNHEY, CDR2 SVGEGT. The CDR3 consists of 20 residues. Trimming cost V 0 bases and J 0 bases, with 21 bases left between them. CDR3 in amino acids: CASSYSRTDNFQPSGNTIYF. The CDR3 DNA sequence: TGTGCCAGCAGTTACTCTAGGACAGACAACTTTCAACCCTCTGGAAACACCATATATTTT.

This chain connects TRBV2 to TRBJ1-3; no firm D call. The V end lost 5 bases, the J end lost 8 bases, and 13 bases lay between the germline ends. The CDR3 spans 13 residues. The germline V gene encodes CDR1 SNHLY and CDR2 FYNNEI. The CDR3 loop reads CASSRRVQDTIYF. The CDR3 DNA sequence: TGTGCCAGCAGTAGACGGGTTCAAGACACCATATATTTT.

The chain is built from TRBV11-2 and TRBJ1-4, with 12 nucleotides matching TRBD1. Germline V CDR1 and CDR2: SGHAT, FQNNGV. This CDR3 region has 16 residues. V was pared by 3 bases and J by 6 bases, with 5 bases of the junction left unmatched. The CDR3 here is CASSFRDRGRYEKLFF. The CDR3 nucleotides read TGTGCCAGCAGCTTTCGGGACAGGGGGCGATATGAAAAACTGTTTTTT.

This chain joins TRBV10-3 and TRBJ1-1; D not resolved. Trimming shortened V by 3 bases and J by 0 bases, and 8 bases separated the two germline ends. CDR3 size: 14 residues. Germline V gene data show CDR1 as ENHRY and CDR2 as SYGVKD. This chain's CDR3 is CAISDRGMNTEAFF. As DNA, the CDR3 is TGTGCCATCAGTGATAGAGGCATGAACACTGAAGCTTTCTTT.

The V and J genes are TRBV6-1 and TRBJ1-2; a weak D match, TRBD1 (6 bases). The CDR3 totals 15 residues. Deletions cut 5 bases from V and 6 bases from J, with 19 bases between. CDR1 is MNHNS, CDR2 SASEGT, per germline. The DNA of the CDR3 is TGTGCCAGCAGTACACTTCTTACAGGGTCGAATGGCTACACCTTC. Its translation is CASSTLLTGSNGYTF.

This chain uses TRBV7-2 with TRBJ2-7; possible D gene TRBD1, 5 bases. Germline lookup yields CDR1 SGHTA and CDR2 FQGNSA. This CDR3 comprises 14 residues. The germline V and J ends were trimmed by 1 base and 5 bases, with 12 bases remaining between them. The CDR3 DNA sequence: TGTGCCAGCAGCTTAGGCAGGGTACGAGACGAGCAGTACTTC. It encodes CASSLGRVRDEQYF.

The chain employs TRBV28 and TRBJ1-5, with 7 bases aligning to TRBD1. The germline V gene encodes CDR1 MDHEN and CDR2 SYDVKM. With V trimmed by 4 bases and J by 2 bases, 5 bases remained unmatched. This CDR3 is 15 amino acids long. The CDR3 nucleotides read TGTGCCAGCAGTTCAGGGGGATTGGGCAATCAGCCCCAGCATTTT. Its translation is CASSSGGLGNQPQHF.

The V gene is TRBV6-5, the J gene TRBJ1-6, with D unclear. CDR3 length: 13 amino acids. CDR1 and CDR2 from the germline V gene are MNHEY and SVGAGI. Trimming took 8 bases from V and 2 from J, leaving 7 bases between them. The CDR3: CASRGPYNSPLHF. The CDR3 region has the DNA TGTGCCAGCCGAGGTCCCTATAATTCACCCCTCCACTTT.

V and J are TRBV28 and TRBJ2-7; no reliable D call. Germline V gives CDR1 MDHEN, CDR2 SYDVKM. With 5 bases removed from V and 4 bases from J, the gap between germline ends came to 15 bases. CDR3 size: 14 residues. CDR3 in DNA: TGTGCCAGCAGTGGTACCCTTAGCCGATACGAGCAGTACTTC. Protein product: CASSGTLSRYEQYF.

The chain carries TRBV11-3 and TRBJ1-4; D uncertain. This CDR3 is 13 amino acids long. With 3 bases removed from V and 5 bases from J, the gap between germline ends came to 7 bases. Germline values: CDR1 SGHNT, CDR2 YENEEA. The CDR3 spells CASSFSRNEKLFF. CDR3 nucleotide sequence: TGTGCCAGCAGCTTCTCACGGAATGAAAAACTGTTTTTT.

The chain carries TRBV7-9 and TRBJ1-3, with D perhaps TRBD1 (6 bases). V gave up 8 bases and J gave up 4 bases, with 12 bases separating them. The CDR3 consists of 13 residues. The V gene's germline CDR1 is SEHNR and CDR2 FQNEAQ (reference sequence). CDR3 protein: CASGDNPGNTIYF. Here the CDR3 DNA reads TGTGCCAGCGGGGACAATCCCGGAAACACCATATATTTT.

The chain links TRBV6-5 to TRBJ1-1, with unresolved D. The ends were cut back, 7 bases at V and 2 bases at J, with 11 bases in the middle. Germline CDR1 reads MNHEY; CDR2 reads SVGAGI. The CDR3 sequence is 13 residues long. The CDR3 region has the DNA TGTGCCAGCACCGGAGGAGGCAACACTGAAGCTTTCTTT. This encodes CASTGGGNTEAFF.

This CDR3 reads CASAGTSGGARETQYF. CDR3 DNA: TGTGCCAGCGCTGGGACTAGCGGGGGGGCTCGAGAGACCCAGTACTTC. The V and J genes are TRBV3-1 (or the pseudogene TRBV3-2) and TRBJ2-5; 16 positions agree with TRBD2. In germline, CDR1 is LGHDT, CDR2 YNNKEL (reference sequence). This CDR3 region has 16 residues. V lost 8 bases to trimming and J lost 4 bases; unmatched junction nucleotides: 7.

This rearrangement joins TRBV5-1 to TRBJ1-4; D call uncertain. The CDR3 covers 14 residues. From germline, CDR1 is SGHRS and CDR2 YFSETQ. The V and J ends lost 4 bases and 0 bases respectively, with 7 bases between them. CDR3 in amino acids: CASSPDSTNEKLFF. In DNA, the CDR3 is TGCGCCAGCAGCCCCGACTCAACTAATGAAAAACTGTTTTTT.

The chain combines TRBV6-2 or TRBV6-3 with TRBJ2-7; no clear D gene. Trimming left V 6 bases short and J 0 bases short, with 15 bases between. The CDR3 totals 15 residues. Germline CDR1 reads MNHEY; CDR2 reads SVGEGT. The CDR3 sequence is CASSLKLISSYEQYF. As DNA, the CDR3 is TGTGCCAGCAGCCTCAAACTTATAAGCTCCTACGAGCAGTACTTC.